This TCR beta chain was identified in a study of cytomegalovirus exposure and HLA in healthy donors. Study findings and constraints: The productive fraction for most TCR beta V segments was about 87% or about 30% in an earlier analysis. The study found most TCR sequences rare, yet found some public TCRs in many donors.

It was with 60 Vbeta and 13 Jbeta primers that the PCR ran. Here immunoSEQ multiplex PCR was the method, and the copy in TCRdb shows in-frame clones only, minus some. The table has about 170,000 clones, approximately 80% seen once; the top ten hold around 0.71%. The V segment lost 6 bases and the J segment 3 bases; nucleotides outside the gene matches: 7. The CDR3 is 14 amino acids. The germline V gene encodes CDR1 MGHDK and CDR2 SYGVNS. Regarding this clone: Its antigen is unknown.

Sequencing input: PBMCs. J is TRBJ2-7 and V is TRBV25-1, with 8 nucleotides matching TRBD2. The receptor was derived from a female donor in good health and CMV-seronegative. As DNA, the CDR3 is TGTGCCAGCAGCGCTCGGGGGGGGCTCTACGAGCAGTACTTC. Protein product: CASSARGGLYEQYF.